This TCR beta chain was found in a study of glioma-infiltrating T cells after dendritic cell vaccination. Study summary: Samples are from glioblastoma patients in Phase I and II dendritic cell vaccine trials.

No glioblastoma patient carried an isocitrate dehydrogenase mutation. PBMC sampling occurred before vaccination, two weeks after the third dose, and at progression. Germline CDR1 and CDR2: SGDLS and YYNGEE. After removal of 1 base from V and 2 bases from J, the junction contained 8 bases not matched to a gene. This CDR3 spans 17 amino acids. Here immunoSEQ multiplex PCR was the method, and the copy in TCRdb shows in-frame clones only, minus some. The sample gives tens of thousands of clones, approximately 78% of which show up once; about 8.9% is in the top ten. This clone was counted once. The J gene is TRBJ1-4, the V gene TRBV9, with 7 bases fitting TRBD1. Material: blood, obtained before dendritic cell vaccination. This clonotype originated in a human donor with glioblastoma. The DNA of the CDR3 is TGTGCCAGCAGCGTATTAGGGGGCGGGACGACTAATGAAAAACTGTTTTTT. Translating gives CASSVLGGGTTNEKLFF.